These 24 T cell receptor beta chains were sequenced from one sample in a study of metastatic and nonmetastatic thyroid tumors. Treatment of any kind had been given to no patient before thyroid surgery. TCRdb re-called the PCR reads via MiXCR. The data contain 15,000 or so clones, about 12% of them singletons. The sample comprised blood. The receptor set was obtained from a female donor with papillary thyroid cancer or a benign thyroid nodule (not recorded which). Some clones in this sample may be carry-over from other donors' samples.

This clone occurred many times. The CDR3 bases are TGTGCCAGCAGCTTAGGGAATTCACCCCTCCACTTT. Protein: CASSLGNSPLHF. This rearrangement joins TRBV7-9 to TRBJ1-6; unclear D gene. This CDR3 has 12 amino acids. Germline loops: CDR1 SEHNR, CDR2 FQNEAQ (reference sequence). Trimming took 1 base from V and 7 from J, leaving 2 bases between them.

This clone was seen only a few times. This CDR3 reads CASIPGTGGSPLHF. Written as DNA, the CDR3 is TGTGCCAGCATCCCTGGGACTGGGGGTTCACCCCTCCACTTT. V and J are TRBV6-2 or TRBV6-3 and TRBJ1-6; maybe TRBD1 (5 bases). The ends were cut back, 7 bases at V and 9 bases at J, with 16 bases in the middle. The CDR3 runs to 14 residues. CDR1 is MNHEY, CDR2 SVGEGT, per germline.

The V call is TRBV25-1, the J call TRBJ2-7; 10 bases are a match to TRBD2. This CDR3 region has 14 residues. V was clipped by 5 bases and J by 2 bases; unmatched bases: 3. Germline V gene sequence: CDR1 MGHDK, CDR2 SYGVNS. CDR3: CASSHSGGTYEQYF. The CDR3 DNA sequence: TGTGCCAGCAGTCATAGCGGGGGGACCTACGAGCAGTACTTC.

This clone was observed many times. The sample has other DNA sequences that encode this CDR3 too. This chain connects TRBV5-1 to TRBJ1-5; D remains unclear. The CDR3 has 8 residues. CDR1 and CDR2 from the germline V gene are SGHRS and YFSETQ. As DNA, the CDR3 is TGCGGCCTCGGGCCCCAGCATTTT. It specifies CGLGPQHF.

This clone was recorded a few times. The V and J genes are TRBV6-2 or TRBV6-3 and TRBJ2-2; D possibly corresponds to TRBD1 (6 bases). The CDR3 totals 15 residues. Germline V lookup: CDR1 MNHEY, CDR2 SVGEGT. Trimming removed 6 bases from V and 3 bases from J, with 14 bases in between. In nucleotides, the CDR3 is TGTGCCAGCAGCCTACAGGGAATTGACACCGGGGAGCTGTTTTTT. It specifies CASSLQGIDTGELFF.

This clone has only a few counts. V is TRBV6-1 and J is TRBJ2-5; 7 bases are a match to TRBD1. Unmatched junction bases numbered 6, after V lost 4 bases and J lost 7 bases. Germline loops: CDR1 MNHNS, CDR2 SASEGT. The CDR3 totals 13 residues. The CDR3 spells CASSVRQGGTQYF. Written as DNA, the CDR3 is TGTGCCAGCAGTGTCCGACAGGGCGGGACCCAGTACTTC.

This clone was found many times. The chain has TRBV12-3 or TRBV12-4 and TRBJ2-7; D remains ambiguous. The V end was cut by 2 bases, the J end by 2 bases, with 7 bases between. The CDR3 extends over 13 amino acids. The chain's CDR3 is CASSLRATYEQYF. The CDR3 coding sequence is TGTGCCAGCAGTTTAAGAGCAACCTACGAGCAGTACTTC.

This clone was picked up many times. The chain recombines TRBV3-1 with TRBJ1-2; D gene uncertain. The CDR3 loop spans 12 amino acids. Germline values: CDR1 LGHDT, CDR2 YNNKEL (reference sequence). Trimming cost V 1 base and J 3 bases, with 3 bases left between them. The CDR3 DNA is TGTGCCAGCAGCCAAGCTGACTATGGCTACACCTTC. Encoded protein: CASSQADYGYTF.

This clone was detected many times. This chain uses TRBV11-1 with TRBJ2-4; a possible D gene is TRBD1 (6 bases). CDR1 and CDR2 (germline): SGHAT, FQDESV (reference sequence). This CDR3 is 16 amino acids long. Trimming took off 3 bases at V and 2 bases at J, with 14 bases between the two ends. The CDR3 loop is CASSLLAGDTKNIQYF. Written as DNA, the CDR3 is TGTGCCAGCAGCTTGTTGGCAGGGGATACCAAAAACATTCAGTACTTC.

The sample holds a few counts of this clone. The chain uses TRBV25-1 and TRBJ1-4; D gene unclear. The length of the CDR3 is 17 residues. The V and J ends lost 0 bases and 15 bases respectively, with 26 bases between them. Germline assignment: CDR1 MGHDK and CDR2 SYGVNS. The CDR3 reads CASSEYSVADGRPRMFF. CDR3 nucleotide sequence: TGTGCCAGCAGTGAATATAGCGTTGCGGACGGCCGGCCTAGGATGTTTTTT.

This clone was seen repeatedly, ten times or more. This chain links TRBV11-1 with TRBJ2-1; D is unclear. CDR1 is SGHAT, CDR2 FQDESV, per germline (reference sequence). Trimming left V 5 bases short and J 9 bases short, with 14 bases between. The CDR3 is 13 residues long. The CDR3 region has the DNA TGTGCCAGCAGCCCCAGGCGATCCGGTGAGCAGTTCTTC. Its protein product is CASSPRRSGEQFF.

This clone is medium-sized. The chain links TRBV12-3 or TRBV12-4 to TRBJ2-7; TRBD2 agrees at 8 bases. Trimming removed 3 bases from V and 0 bases from J; junction bases left unmatched: 7. This CDR3 has 16 amino acids. CDR3 amino acids: CASSFQAGDRSYEQYF. The CDR3 region has the DNA TGTGCCAGCAGTTTCCAAGCGGGAGACCGCTCCTACGAGCAGTACTTC.

Note on this clone: The junction departs from the called germline gene at one end, perhaps through a read error. The chain recombines TRBV12-3 or TRBV12-4 with TRBJ2-1; D uncertain. This CDR3 region has 14 residues. The CDR3: CASSPTDTRNQQFF. The CDR3 DNA reads as TGTGCCAGCAGTCCAACTGACACGCGCAATCAGCAGTTCTTC.

This clone was detected many times. This may stem from a read error, because a much larger clone lies one nucleotide away. Other nucleotide sequences from this sample produce the same CDR3. This chain joins TRBV29-1 and TRBJ2-3; 9 bases agree with TRBD2. The CDR3 is made up of 15 amino acids. Germline lookup yields CDR1 SQVTM and CDR2 ANQGSEA. CDR3 coding DNA: TGCAGCGTTAGCGGGGGGTCCCTCAGCACAGATACACAGTATTTT. It yields the protein CSVSGGSLSTDTQYF.

This clone occurred many times. The chain joins TRBV15 to TRBJ1-6; D is ambiguous. With 4 bases removed from V and 8 bases from J, the gap between germline ends came to 9 bases. Per the germline V gene, CDR1 is LNHNV and CDR2 is YYDKDF (reference sequence). The CDR3 has 13 amino acids. The CDR3: CATSITRDSPLHF. CDR3 sequence (DNA): TGTGCCACCAGCATTACCCGGGATTCACCCCTCCACTTT.

This clone was counted ten times or more. This chain links TRBV7-9 with TRBJ2-7; D ambiguous. Germline lookup yields CDR1 SEHNR and CDR2 FQNEAQ (reference sequence). The CDR3 length is 14 residues. Trimming stripped 0 bases from V and 5 bases from J, with 11 bases between. CDR3 nucleotides: TGTGCCAGCAGCTTAGCGCCACTTGCGGACGAGCAGTACTTC. Translated: CASSLAPLADEQYF. The full variable domain, with the rest looked up from reference TRBV7-9 and TRBJ2-7, is DTGVSQNPRHKITKRGQNVTFRCDPISEHNRLYWYRQTLGQGPEFLTYFQNEAQLEKSRLLSDRFSAERPKGSFSTLEIQRTEQGDSAMYLCASSLAPLADEQYFGPGTRLTVT.

This clone was recorded at least ten times. The chain combines TRBV5-6 with TRBJ1-2, with a possible D match to TRBD1 (5 bases). V was pared by 5 bases and J by 5 bases, with 13 bases between. Per germline, CDR1 SGHDT and CDR2 YYEEEE. This CDR3 is built from 13 residues. The CDR3 region is CASSIDRGYGYTF. CDR3 in DNA: TGTGCCAGCAGTATCGACAGAGGTTATGGCTACACCTTC.

This clone has a count of ten or more. The chain couples TRBV29-1 to TRBJ1-2; D is perhaps TRBD1 (5 bases). V was shortened by 3 bases and J by 3 bases, with 14 bases between the two germline ends. The CDR3 runs to 14 residues. The V gene's germline CDR1 is SQVTM and CDR2 ANQGSEA. Here the CDR3 reads CSVDEGWGDYGYTF. CDR3 coding DNA: TGCAGCGTTGACGAGGGTTGGGGCGACTATGGCTACACCTTC.

This clone has ten or more counts. V is TRBV25-1 and J is TRBJ1-1, with 7 positions matching TRBD1. The ends lost 4 bases at V and 6 bases at J; junction bases unmatched: 11. The V gene's germline CDR1 is MGHDK and CDR2 SYGVNS. The CDR3 extends over 15 amino acids. CDR3 residues: CASSAQDRPGAEAFF. The DNA for the CDR3 is TGTGCCAGCAGTGCTCAGGACAGGCCAGGGGCTGAAGCTTTCTTT. The variable domain in full, with the rest retrieved from reference TRBV25-1 and TRBJ1-1, is EADIYQTPRYLVIGTGKKITLECSQTMGHDKMYWYQQDPGMELHLIHYSYGVNSTEKGDLSSESTVSRIRTEHFPLTLESARPSHTSQYLCASSAQDRPGAEAFFGQGTRLTVV.

This clone was observed at least ten times. This chain links TRBV7-3 with TRBJ1-1, with a possible D match to TRBD1 (5 bases). The ends were cut back, 0 bases at V and 7 bases at J, with 12 bases in the middle. The CDR3 covers 14 residues. Germline V gives CDR1 SGHTA, CDR2 FQGTGA. This chain's CDR3 is CASSLTSWGDEAFF. The CDR3 nucleotides are TGTGCCAGCAGCTTAACCTCTTGGGGCGATGAAGCTTTCTTT.

This clone has only a few counts. The chain carries TRBV12-3 or TRBV12-4 and TRBJ2-7; D might be TRBD1 (6 bases). The CDR3 runs to 14 residues. Trimming removed 6 bases from V and 3 bases from J, with 15 bases in between. CDR3 protein: CASSPTGNCYEQYF. DNA of the CDR3: TGTGCCAGCAGCCCCACAGGGAACTGCTACGAGCAGTACTTC.

This clone was detected ten times or more. The chain joins TRBV19 to TRBJ1-5, with a weak D call TRBD1 (5 bases). This CDR3 has 16 residues. Per the germline V gene, CDR1 is LNHDA and CDR2 is SQIVND (reference sequence). V was shortened by 5 bases and J by 6 bases, with 20 bases between the two germline ends. The CDR3 sequence: CASSERGLSWGQPQHF. CDR3 coding DNA: TGTGCCAGTAGTGAGAGGGGACTGTCGTGGGGTCAGCCCCAGCATTTT.

Sample share makes this clone medium-sized (0.01 to 0.1%). The chain employs TRBV6-2 or TRBV6-3 and TRBJ2-7; 7 nucleotides agree with TRBD2. V was pared by 5 bases and J by 7 bases, with 11 bases of the junction left unmatched. Germline assignment: CDR1 MNHEY and CDR2 SVGEGT. This CDR3 contains 14 residues. The CDR3 here is CASSPRLAEPEQYF. In nucleotides, the CDR3 is TGTGCCAGCAGTCCACGACTAGCTGAACCAGAGCAGTACTTC.

This clone occurred a few times. The chain joins TRBV6-1 to TRBJ2-2, with D perhaps matching TRBD1 or TRBD2 (5 bases each). Per germline, CDR1 MNHNS and CDR2 SASEGT. Trimming took 6 bases from V and 0 from J, leaving 8 bases between them. The CDR3 is 14 amino acids. This CDR3 is CASSGTANTGELFF. The CDR3 DNA follows: TGTGCCAGCAGCGGGACGGCGAACACCGGGGAGCTGTTTTTT.